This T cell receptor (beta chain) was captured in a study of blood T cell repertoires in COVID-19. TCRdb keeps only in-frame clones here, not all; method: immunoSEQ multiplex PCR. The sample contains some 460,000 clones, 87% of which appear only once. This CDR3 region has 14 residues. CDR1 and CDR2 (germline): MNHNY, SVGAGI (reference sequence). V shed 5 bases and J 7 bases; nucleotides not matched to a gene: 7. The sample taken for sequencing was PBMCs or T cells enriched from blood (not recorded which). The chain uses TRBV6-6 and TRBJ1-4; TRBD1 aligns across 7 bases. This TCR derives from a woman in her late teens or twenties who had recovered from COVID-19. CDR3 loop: CASSQGGASEKLFF. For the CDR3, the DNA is TGTGCCAGCAGTCAAGGGGGCGCGAGTGAAAAACTGTTTTTT.